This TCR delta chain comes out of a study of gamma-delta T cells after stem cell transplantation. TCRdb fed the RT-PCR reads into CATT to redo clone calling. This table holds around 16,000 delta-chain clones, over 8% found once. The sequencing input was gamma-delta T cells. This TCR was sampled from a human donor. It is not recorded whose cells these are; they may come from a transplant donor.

This CDR3 is CACDTVEWGTARTDKLIF. The CDR3 DNA reads TGTGCCTGTGACACCGTCGAATGGGGGACTGCGCGCACCGATAAACTCATCTTT. The rearrangement uses TRDV2 and TRDJ1; 7 bases are a match to TRDD3. With 0 bases clipped from V and 1 base from J, the junction kept 13 bases outside the gene matches. The germline CDR1 and CDR2 sequences are GEAIGNYY and EKD. The CDR3 contains 18 residues.